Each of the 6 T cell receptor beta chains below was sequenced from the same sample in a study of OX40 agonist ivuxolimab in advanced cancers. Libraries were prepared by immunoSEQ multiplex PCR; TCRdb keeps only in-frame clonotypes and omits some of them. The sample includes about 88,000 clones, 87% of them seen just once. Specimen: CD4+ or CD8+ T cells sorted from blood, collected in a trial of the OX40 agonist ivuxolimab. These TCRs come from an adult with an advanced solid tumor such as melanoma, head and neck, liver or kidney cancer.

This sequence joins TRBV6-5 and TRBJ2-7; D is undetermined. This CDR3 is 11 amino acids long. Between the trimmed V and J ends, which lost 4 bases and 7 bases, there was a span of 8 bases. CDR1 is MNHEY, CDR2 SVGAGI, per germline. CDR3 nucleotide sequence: TGTGCCAGCAGTTCGGTAGCAGAGCAGTACTTC. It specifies CASSSVAEQYF.

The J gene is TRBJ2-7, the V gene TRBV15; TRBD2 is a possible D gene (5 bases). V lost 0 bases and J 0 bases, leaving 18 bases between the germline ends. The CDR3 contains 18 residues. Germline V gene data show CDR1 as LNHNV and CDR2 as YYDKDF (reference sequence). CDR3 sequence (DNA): TGTGCCACCAGCAGAGATAACGGGAACATCAGGAGCTCCTACGAGCAGTACTTC. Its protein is CATSRDNGNIRSSYEQYF.

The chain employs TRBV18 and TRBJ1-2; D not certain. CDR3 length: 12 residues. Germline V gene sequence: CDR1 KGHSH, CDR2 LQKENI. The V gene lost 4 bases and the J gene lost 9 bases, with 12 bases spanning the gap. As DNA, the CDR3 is TGTGCCAGCTCACTTCAGGCGGAAAGCTACACCTTC. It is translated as CASSLQAESYTF.

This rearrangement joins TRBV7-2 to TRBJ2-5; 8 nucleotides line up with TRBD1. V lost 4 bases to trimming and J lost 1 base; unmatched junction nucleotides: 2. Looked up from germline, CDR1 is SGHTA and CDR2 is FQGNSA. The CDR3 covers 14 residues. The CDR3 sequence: CASSSGQAQETQYF. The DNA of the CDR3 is TGTGCCAGCAGCTCGGGACAGGCCCAAGAGACCCAGTACTTC. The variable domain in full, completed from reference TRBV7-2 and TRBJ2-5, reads GAGVSQSPSNKVTEKGKDVELRCDPISGHTALYWYRQSLGQGLEFLIYFQGNSAPDKSGLPSDRFSAERTGGSVSTLTIQRTQQEDSAVYLCASSSGQAQETQYFGPGTRLLVL.

The CDR3 DNA reads as TGCGCCAGCAGCCAAGGTCGGACTAACTATGGCTACACCTTC. Translation: CASSQGRTNYGYTF. The rearrangement uses TRBV4-3 and TRBJ1-2; D is unclear. Trimming pared 1 base from V and 0 bases from J, leaving 6 bases between. This CDR3 has 14 amino acids. Germline V CDR1 and CDR2: LGHNA, YSLEER.

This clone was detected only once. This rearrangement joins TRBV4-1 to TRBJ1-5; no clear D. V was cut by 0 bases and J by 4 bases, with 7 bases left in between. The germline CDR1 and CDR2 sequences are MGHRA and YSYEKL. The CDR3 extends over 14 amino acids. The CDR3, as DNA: TGCGCCAGCAGCCAAGATCGAGGGAATCAGCCCCAGCATTTT. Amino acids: CASSQDRGNQPQHF.